One and the same sample provided the 6 T cell receptor beta chains below, sequenced in a study of T cells in Graves' hyperthyroidism and ophthalmopathy. Researchers took RNA transcripts and amplified the TCR beta CDR3 regions from them. The HTBI primer set served for first-round RT-PCR of the TCR CDR3. One entry per CDR3 protein, called by TCRdb with MiXCR from the multiplex PCR reads. The table records 600,000 or so distinct CDR3 sequences, approximately 15% of them present only once. Sequencing was done on a sample of blood. The receptor set was obtained from a woman aged 18-29 years with Graves' ophthalmopathy.

In its sample, this clonotype was seen many times. The DNA of the CDR3 is TGTGCCAGCAGCTTGATGTTTCCCCAGGGTGGCGATGGCTACACCTTC. This sequence encodes CASSLMFPQGGDGYTF. The chain has TRBV7-2 and TRBJ1-2, with TRBD1 as a possible D gene (5 bases). The CDR3 is 16 amino acids. Germline loops: CDR1 SGHTA, CDR2 FQGNSA. The V gene lost 3 bases and the J gene lost 6 bases, with 20 bases spanning the gap.

This clonotype has a handful of counts. This chain links TRBV7-2 with TRBJ1-4; D not resolved. The V gene lost 5 bases and the J gene lost 11 bases, with 15 bases spanning the gap. Germline values: CDR1 SGHTA, CDR2 FQGNSA. The CDR3 has 13 amino acids. Here the CDR3 DNA reads TGTGCCAGCAGCCCCTCGGTCGTCGGGAAACTGTTTTTT. Its protein product is CASSPSVVGKLFF.

Ten or more counts support this clonotype. V usage is TRBV24-1 and J usage is TRBJ1-2; D call uncertain. Trimming cost V 7 bases and J 2 bases, with 4 bases left between them. Germline V gives CDR1 KGHDR, CDR2 SFDVKD. This CDR3 spans 11 amino acids. CDR3 protein: CATSSNYGYTF. CDR3 sequence (DNA): TGTGCCACCAGCTCCAACTATGGCTACACCTTC.

The CDR3 region is CSARDPRGMNTEAFF. DNA for the CDR3: TGCAGTGCTAGAGATCCGCGGGGGATGAACACTGAAGCTTTCTTT. This chain links TRBV20-1 with TRBJ1-1; D might be TRBD1 (5 bases). From germline, CDR1 is DFQATT and CDR2 SNEGSKA (reference sequence). V dropped 0 bases and J dropped 0 bases, with 11 bases sitting between them. The CDR3 is 15 amino acids.

This clonotype has ten or more counts. The chain carries TRBV28 and TRBJ2-1; the D call may be TRBD1 or TRBD2 (5 bases each). Trimming cost V 5 bases and J 6 bases, with 14 bases left between them. CDR1 and CDR2 (germline): MDHEN, SYDVKM. CDR3 size: 14 residues. The CDR3 nucleotides are TGTGCCAGCAGTACGATCGAGGGGACCAATGAGCAGTTCTTC. It encodes CASSTIEGTNEQFF.

This clonotype has at least ten counts. The chain uses TRBV2 and TRBJ2-1; 12 bases fit TRBD2. Germline CDR1 reads SNHLY; CDR2 reads FYNNEI. The ends lost 8 bases at V and 5 bases at J; junction bases unmatched: 13. This CDR3 contains 17 residues. The CDR3 bases are TGTGCCAGCCGGGACTCCCTGACTAGCGGGAGAAACAATGAGCAGTTCTTC. Translating it yields CASRDSLTSGRNNEQFF. Together with reference TRBV2 and TRBJ2-1, the CDR3 gives the full variable domain: EPEVTQTPSHQVTQMGQEVILRCVPISNHLYFYWYRQILGQKVEFLVSFYNNEISEKSEIFDDQFSVERPDGSNFTLKIRSTKLEDSAMYFCASRDSLTSGRNNEQFFGPGTRLTVL.